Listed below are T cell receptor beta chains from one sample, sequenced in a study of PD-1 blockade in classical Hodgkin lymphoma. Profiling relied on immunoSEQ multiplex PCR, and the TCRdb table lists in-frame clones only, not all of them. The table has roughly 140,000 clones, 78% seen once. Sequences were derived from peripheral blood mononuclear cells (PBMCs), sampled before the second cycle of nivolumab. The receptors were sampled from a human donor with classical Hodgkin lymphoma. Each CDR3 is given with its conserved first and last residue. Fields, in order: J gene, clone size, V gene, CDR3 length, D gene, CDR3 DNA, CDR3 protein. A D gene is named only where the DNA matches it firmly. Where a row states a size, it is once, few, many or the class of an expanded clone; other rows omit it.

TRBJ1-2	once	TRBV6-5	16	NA	TGTGCCAGCAGTTACGGGGGGCGGGGGGCCCTCTATGGCTACACCTTC	CASSYGGRGALYGYTF
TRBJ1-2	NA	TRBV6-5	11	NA	TGTGCCAGCGCGCAAAACTATGGCTACACCTTC	CASAQNYGYTF
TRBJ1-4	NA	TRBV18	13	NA	TGTGCCAGCTCGCACGAGGGGCAAGAAAAACTGTTTTTT	CASSHEGQEKLFF
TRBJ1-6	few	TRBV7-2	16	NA	TGTGCCAGCAGCTTAGGGTGGAGACTCTATAATTCACCCCTCCACTTT	CASSLGWRLYNSPLHF
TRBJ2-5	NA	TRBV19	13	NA	TGTGCCAGTAGTATTTTGGGGACCGAGACCCAGTACTTC	CASSILGTETQYF
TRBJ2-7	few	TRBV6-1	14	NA	TGTGCCAGCAGTGAAGCCGGCTCCCAGTACGAGCAGTACTTC	CASSEAGSQYEQYF
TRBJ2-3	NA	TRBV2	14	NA	TGTGCCAGCAGACAGGGACTGATAACAGATACGCAGTATTTT	CASRQGLITDTQYF
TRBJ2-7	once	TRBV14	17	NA	TGTGCCAGCAGCCAAGATCTACCGGGGGGCGCCCCCTACGAGCAGTACTTC	CASSQDLPGGAPYEQYF
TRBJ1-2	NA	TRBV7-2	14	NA	TGTGCCAGCAGCTACGGTTTTCGCCCCTATGGCTACACCTTC	CASSYGFRPYGYTF
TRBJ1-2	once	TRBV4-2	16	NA	TGTGCCAGCAGCCAAGTGTTCGGGCAACTTAACTATGGCTACACCTTC	CASSQVFGQLNYGYTF
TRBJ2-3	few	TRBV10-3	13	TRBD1	TGTGCCGCGAGGACAGGGAGCACAGATACGCAGTATTTT	CAARTGSTDTQYF
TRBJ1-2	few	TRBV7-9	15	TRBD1	TGTGCCAGCAGCCCGGTTACAGGGGCTAACTATGGCTACACCTTC	CASSPVTGANYGYTF
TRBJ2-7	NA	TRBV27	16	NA	TGTGCCAGCAGCCCTATGTCCCGGACGGGGATCTACGAGCAGTACTTC	CASSPMSRTGIYEQYF
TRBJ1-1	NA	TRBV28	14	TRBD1	TGTGCCAGCAGTTCGGGACAGGAGCCCACTGAAGCTTTCTTT	CASSSGQEPTEAFF
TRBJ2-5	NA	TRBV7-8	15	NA	TGTGCCAGCAGCTTAGCTAAGGACATCCCAGGGACCCAGTACTTC	CASSLAKDIPGTQYF
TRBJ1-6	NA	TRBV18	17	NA	TGTGCCAGCTCACCACAGGGCCCGGGCTCCTATAATTCACCCCTCCACTTT	CASSPQGPGSYNSPLHF
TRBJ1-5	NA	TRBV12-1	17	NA	TGTGCCAGCAGCTTTGCGTGGAGGGTAGGTCAAAATCAGCCCCAGCATTTT	CASSFAWRVGQNQPQHF
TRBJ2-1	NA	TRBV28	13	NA	TGTGCCAGCAGTTTTGATCTGTACAATGAGCAGTTCTTC	CASSFDLYNEQFF
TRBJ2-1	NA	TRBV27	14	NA	TGTGCCAGCAGGTCGCGGGACCGATACAATGAGCAGTTCTTC	CASRSRDRYNEQFF
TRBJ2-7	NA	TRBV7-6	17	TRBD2	TGTGCCAGCAGCTTAGGTCCGGGGGGGGCGGTCACCTACGAGCAGTACTTC	CASSLGPGGAVTYEQYF
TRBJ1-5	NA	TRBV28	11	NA	TGTGCCAGCAGTTTTGATCAGCCCCAGCATTTT	CASSFDQPQHF
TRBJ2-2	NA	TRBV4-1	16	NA	TGCGCCAGCAGCCAAGAAGAGAGAGCGAACACCGGGGAGCTGTTTTTT	CASSQEERANTGELFF
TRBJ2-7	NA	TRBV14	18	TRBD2	TGTGCCAGCAGCCCCCGGCAGGGGTTGAGACTAGCGCCCTACGAGCAGTACTTC	CASSPRQGLRLAPYEQYF
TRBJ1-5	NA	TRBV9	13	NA	TGTGCCAGCAGCGTACGTGCTAATCAGCCCCAGCATTTT	CASSVRANQPQHF
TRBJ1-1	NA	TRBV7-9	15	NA	TGTGCCAGCAGCTTAGCGAGGGACGGTTCCACTGAAGCTTTCTTT	CASSLARDGSTEAFF
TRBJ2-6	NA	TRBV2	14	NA	TGTGCCAGCAGCCCCGACTCTGGGGCCAACGTCCTGACTTTC	CASSPDSGANVLTF
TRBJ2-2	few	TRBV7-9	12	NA	TGTGCCAGCAGCACGTACACCGGGGAGCTGTTTTTT	CASSTYTGELFF
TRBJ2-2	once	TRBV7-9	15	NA	TGTGCCAGCAGCTTATCAGTTTCGAACACCGGGGAGCTGTTTTTT	CASSLSVSNTGELFF
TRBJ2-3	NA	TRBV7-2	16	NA	TGTGCCAGCAGCTTAAGGGGATTCTATGGCACAGATACGCAGTATTTT	CASSLRGFYGTDTQYF
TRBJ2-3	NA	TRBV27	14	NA	TGTGCCAGCAGTCTGGACAGACACACAGATACGCAGTATTTT	CASSLDRHTDTQYF
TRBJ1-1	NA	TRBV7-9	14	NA	TGTGCCAGCAGCTTAGTGTCTGGAGTCGGTGAAGCTTTCTTT	CASSLVSGVGEAFF